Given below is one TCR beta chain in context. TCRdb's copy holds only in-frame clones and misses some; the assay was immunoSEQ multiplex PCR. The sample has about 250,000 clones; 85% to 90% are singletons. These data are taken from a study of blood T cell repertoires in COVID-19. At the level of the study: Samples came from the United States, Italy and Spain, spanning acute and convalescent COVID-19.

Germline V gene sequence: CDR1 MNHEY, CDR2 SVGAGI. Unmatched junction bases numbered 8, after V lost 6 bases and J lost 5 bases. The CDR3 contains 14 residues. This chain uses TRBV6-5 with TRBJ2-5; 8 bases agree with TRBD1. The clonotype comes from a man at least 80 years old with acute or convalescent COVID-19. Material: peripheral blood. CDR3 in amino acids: CASRAGQGIETQYF. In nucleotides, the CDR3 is TGTGCCAGCAGGGCTGGACAGGGCATCGAGACCCAGTACTTC.